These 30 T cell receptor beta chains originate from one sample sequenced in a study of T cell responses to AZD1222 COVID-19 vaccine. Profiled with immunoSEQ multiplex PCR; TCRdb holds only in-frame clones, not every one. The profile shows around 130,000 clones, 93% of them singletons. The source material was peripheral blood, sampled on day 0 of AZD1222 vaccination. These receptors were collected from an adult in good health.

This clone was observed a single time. For the CDR3, the DNA is TGTGCCAGTAGTATAGATGCGGGGGCCCGCTCCTCACCCCTCCACTTT. Protein: CASSIDAGARSSPLHF. V gene TRBV19 combines with J gene TRBJ1-6; D may be TRBD1 (6 bases). Germline CDR1 is LNHDA and CDR2 is SQIVND (reference sequence). This CDR3 contains 16 residues. The V gene lost 0 bases and the J gene lost 10 bases, with 16 bases spanning the gap.

The CDR3 protein is CASSLGGLGPDGYTF. Written as DNA, the CDR3 is TGTGCCAGCAGCTTAGGGGGACTGGGGCCGGATGGCTACACCTTC. The genes are TRBV7-6 and TRBJ1-2, with D possibly being TRBD1 (5 bases). Per the germline V gene, CDR1 is SGHVS and CDR2 is FNYEAQ. The CDR3 spans 15 residues. Trimming shortened V by 1 base and J by 6 bases, and 15 bases separated the two germline ends.

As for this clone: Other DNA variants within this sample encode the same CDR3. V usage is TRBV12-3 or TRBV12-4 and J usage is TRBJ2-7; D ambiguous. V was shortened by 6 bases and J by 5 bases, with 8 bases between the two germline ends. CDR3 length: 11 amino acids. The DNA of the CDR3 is TGTGCCAGCAGCCTCCTCCACGAGCAGTACTTC. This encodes CASSLLHEQYF.

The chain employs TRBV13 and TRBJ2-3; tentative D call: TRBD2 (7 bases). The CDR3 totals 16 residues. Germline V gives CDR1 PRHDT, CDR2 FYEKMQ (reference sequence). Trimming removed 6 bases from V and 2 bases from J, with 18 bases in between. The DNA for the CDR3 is TGTGCCAGCAGTCGCGAGGGGGGGGCCTTCACAGATACGCAGTATTTT. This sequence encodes CASSREGGAFTDTQYF.

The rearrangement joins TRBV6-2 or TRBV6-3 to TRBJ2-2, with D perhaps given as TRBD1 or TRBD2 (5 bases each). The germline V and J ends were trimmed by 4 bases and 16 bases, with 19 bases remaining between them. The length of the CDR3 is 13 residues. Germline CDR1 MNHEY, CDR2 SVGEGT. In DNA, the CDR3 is TGTGCCAGCAGTTTCGTTTCCGGGACCACCAAGTTTTTT. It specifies CASSFVSGTTKFF.

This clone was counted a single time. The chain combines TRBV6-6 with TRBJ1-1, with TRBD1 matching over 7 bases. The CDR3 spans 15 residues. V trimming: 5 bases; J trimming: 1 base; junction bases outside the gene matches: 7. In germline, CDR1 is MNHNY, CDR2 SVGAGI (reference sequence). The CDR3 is CASSKRQGQNTEAFF. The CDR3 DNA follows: TGTGCCAGCAGTAAACGACAGGGCCAGAACACTGAAGCTTTCTTT.

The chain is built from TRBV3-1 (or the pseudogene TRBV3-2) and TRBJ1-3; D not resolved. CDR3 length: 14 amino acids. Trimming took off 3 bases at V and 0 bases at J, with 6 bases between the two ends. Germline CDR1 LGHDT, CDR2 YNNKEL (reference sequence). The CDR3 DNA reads TGTGCCAGCAGCCATACAAACTCTGGAAACACCATATATTTT. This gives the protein CASSHTNSGNTIYF.

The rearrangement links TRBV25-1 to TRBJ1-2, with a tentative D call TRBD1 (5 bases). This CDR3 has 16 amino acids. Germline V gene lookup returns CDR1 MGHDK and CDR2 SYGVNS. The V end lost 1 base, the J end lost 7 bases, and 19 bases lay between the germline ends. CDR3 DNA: TGTGCCAGCAGTGAATCCCCAGGCAGGGCGACCAGTGGCTACACCTTC. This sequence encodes CASSESPGRATSGYTF.

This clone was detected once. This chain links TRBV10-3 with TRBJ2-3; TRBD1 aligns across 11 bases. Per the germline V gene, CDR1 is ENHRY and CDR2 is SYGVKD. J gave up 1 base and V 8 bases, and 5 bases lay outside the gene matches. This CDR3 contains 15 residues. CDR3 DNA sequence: TGTGCCATCGGACAGGGGGCTGTGGGCACAGATACGCAGTATTTT. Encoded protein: CAIGQGAVGTDTQYF.

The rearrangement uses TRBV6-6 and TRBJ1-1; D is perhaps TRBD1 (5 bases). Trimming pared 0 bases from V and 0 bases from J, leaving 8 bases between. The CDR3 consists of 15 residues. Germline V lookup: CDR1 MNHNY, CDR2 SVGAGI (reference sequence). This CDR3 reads CASSYSGRMNTEAFF. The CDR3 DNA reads TGTGCCAGCAGTTACTCGGGACGGATGAACACTGAAGCTTTCTTT.

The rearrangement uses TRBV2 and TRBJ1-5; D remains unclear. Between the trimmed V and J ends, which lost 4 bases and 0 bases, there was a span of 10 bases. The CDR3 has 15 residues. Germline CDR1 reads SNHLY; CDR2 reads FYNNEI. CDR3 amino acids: CASSVAGLSNQPQHF. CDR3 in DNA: TGTGCCAGCAGTGTTGCAGGACTTAGCAATCAGCCCCAGCATTTT. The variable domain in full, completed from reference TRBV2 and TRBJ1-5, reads EPEVTQTPSHQVTQMGQEVILRCVPISNHLYFYWYRQILGQKVEFLVSFYNNEISEKSEIFDDQFSVERPDGSNFTLKIRSTKLEDSAMYFCASSVAGLSNQPQHFGDGTRLSIL.

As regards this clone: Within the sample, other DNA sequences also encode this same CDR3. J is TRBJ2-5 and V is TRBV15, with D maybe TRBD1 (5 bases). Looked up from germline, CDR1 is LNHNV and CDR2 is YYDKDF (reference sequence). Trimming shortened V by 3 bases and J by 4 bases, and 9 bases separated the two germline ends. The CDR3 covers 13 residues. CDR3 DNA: TGTGCCACCAGCAGGGGTAGGGGAGAGACCCAGTACTTC. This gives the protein CATSRGRGETQYF.

This chain's CDR3 is CASSLGPSSEAFF. CDR3 sequence (DNA): TGTGCCAGCAGCCTGGGACCAAGTTCTGAAGCTTTCTTT. The chain recombines TRBV5-4 with TRBJ1-1; maybe TRBD1 (5 bases). The germline V gene has CDR1 SGHNT and CDR2 YYREEE (reference sequence). This CDR3 region has 13 residues. The V end was cut by 4 bases, the J end by 6 bases, with 13 bases between.

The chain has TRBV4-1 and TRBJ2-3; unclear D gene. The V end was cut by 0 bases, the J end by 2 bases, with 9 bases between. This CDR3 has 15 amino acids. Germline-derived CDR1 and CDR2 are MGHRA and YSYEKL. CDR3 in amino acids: CASSQEQQDTDTQYF. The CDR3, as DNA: TGCGCCAGCAGCCAAGAACAGCAAGACACAGATACGCAGTATTTT.

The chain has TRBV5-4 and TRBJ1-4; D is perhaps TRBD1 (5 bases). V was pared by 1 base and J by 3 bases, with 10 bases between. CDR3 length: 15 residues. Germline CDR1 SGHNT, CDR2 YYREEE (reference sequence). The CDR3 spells CASSLQGPPNEKLFF. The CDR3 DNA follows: TGTGCCAGCAGCTTGCAGGGTCCCCCTAATGAAAAACTGTTTTTT.

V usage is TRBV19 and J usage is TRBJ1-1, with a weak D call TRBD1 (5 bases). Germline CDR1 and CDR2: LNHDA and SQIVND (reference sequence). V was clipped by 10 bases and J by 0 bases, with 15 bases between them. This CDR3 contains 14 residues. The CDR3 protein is CATEGWGLNTEAFF. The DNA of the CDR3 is TGTGCCACCGAAGGCTGGGGGTTGAACACTGAAGCTTTCTTT. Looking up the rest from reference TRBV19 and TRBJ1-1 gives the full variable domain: DGGITQSPKYLFRKEGQNVTLSCEQNLNHDAMYWYRQDPGQGLRLIYYSQIVNDFQKGDIAEGYSVSREKKESFPLTVTSAQKNPTAFYLCATEGWGLNTEAFFGQGTRLTVV.

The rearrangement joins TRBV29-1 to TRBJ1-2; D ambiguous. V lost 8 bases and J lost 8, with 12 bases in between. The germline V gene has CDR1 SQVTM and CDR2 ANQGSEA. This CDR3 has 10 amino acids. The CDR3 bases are TGCAGCCCCGGCCCCGAGGGCTACACCTTC. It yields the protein CSPGPEGYTF.

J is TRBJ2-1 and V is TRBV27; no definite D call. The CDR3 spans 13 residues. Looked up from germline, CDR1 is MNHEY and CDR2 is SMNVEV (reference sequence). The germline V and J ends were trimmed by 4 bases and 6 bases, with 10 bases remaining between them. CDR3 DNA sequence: TGTGCCAGCAGTTCGCTTAATCGCAATGAGCAGTTCTTC. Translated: CASSSLNRNEQFF.

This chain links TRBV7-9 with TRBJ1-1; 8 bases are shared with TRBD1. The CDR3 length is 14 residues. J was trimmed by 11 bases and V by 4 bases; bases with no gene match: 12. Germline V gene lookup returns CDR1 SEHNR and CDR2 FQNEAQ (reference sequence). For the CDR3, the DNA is TGTGCCAGCAGCTCGCTCCTTTTGGACAGGGCTGCTTTCTTT. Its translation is CASSSLLLDRAAFF.

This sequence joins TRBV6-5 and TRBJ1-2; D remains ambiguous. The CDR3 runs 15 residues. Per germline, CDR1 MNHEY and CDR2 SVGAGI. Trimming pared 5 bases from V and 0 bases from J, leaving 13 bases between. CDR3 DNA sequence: TGTGCCAGCAGTCTGAGAATTTTTGCTAACTATGGCTACACCTTC. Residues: CASSLRIFANYGYTF.

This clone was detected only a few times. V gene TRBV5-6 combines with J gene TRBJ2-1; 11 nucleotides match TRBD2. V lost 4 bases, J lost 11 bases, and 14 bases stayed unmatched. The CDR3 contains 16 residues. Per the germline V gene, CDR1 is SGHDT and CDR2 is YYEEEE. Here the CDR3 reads CASSQLAGALLPKQFF. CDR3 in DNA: TGTGCCAGCAGCCAACTAGCGGGGGCTCTCCTCCCAAAGCAGTTCTTC.

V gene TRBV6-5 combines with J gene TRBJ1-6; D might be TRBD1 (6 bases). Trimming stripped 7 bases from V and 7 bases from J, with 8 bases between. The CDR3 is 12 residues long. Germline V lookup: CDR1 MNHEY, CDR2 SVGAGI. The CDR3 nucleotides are TGTGCCAGCAACAGGGCAAATTCACCCCTCCACTTT. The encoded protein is CASNRANSPLHF.

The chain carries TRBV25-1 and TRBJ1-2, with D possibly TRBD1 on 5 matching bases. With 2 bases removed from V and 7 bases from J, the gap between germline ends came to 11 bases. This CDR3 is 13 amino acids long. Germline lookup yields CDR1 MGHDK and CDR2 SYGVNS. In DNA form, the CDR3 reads TGTGCCAGCAGTGAAGTGGCAGGGTTTGGCTACACCTTC. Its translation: CASSEVAGFGYTF.

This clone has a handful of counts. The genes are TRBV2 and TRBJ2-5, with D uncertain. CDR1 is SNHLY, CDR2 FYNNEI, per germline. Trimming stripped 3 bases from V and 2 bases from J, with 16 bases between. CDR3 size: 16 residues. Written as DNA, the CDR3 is TGTGCCAGCAGTGACCCCCGACGGCGGCAACAAGAGACCCAGTACTTC. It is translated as CASSDPRRRQQETQYF. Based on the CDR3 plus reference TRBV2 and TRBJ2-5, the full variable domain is EPEVTQTPSHQVTQMGQEVILRCVPISNHLYFYWYRQILGQKVEFLVSFYNNEISEKSEIFDDQFSVERPDGSNFTLKIRSTKLEDSAMYFCASSDPRRRQQETQYFGPGTRLLVL.

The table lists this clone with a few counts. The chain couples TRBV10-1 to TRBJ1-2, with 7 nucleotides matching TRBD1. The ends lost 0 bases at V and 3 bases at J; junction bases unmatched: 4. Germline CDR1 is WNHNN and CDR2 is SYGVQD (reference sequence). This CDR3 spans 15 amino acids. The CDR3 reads CASSESDREHYGYTF. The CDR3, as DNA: TGCGCCAGCAGTGAGTCCGACAGGGAACACTATGGCTACACCTTC.

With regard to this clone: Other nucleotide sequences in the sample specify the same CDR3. The CDR3 DNA follows: TGTGCCAGCGGAGGGGGCGAGAACACTGAAGCTTTCTTT. This encodes CASGGGENTEAFF. The chain has TRBV6-5 and TRBJ1-1, with 7 bases that match TRBD1. The V gene end was trimmed by 8 bases and the J gene end by 1 base; junction bases not matched to a gene: 4. Looked up from germline, CDR1 is MNHEY and CDR2 is SVGAGI. There are 13 residues in the CDR3.

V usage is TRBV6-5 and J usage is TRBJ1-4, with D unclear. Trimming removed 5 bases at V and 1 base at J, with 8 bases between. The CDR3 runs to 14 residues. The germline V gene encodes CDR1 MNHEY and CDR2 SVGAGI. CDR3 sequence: CASSRHLTNEKLFF. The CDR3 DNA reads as TGTGCCAGCAGTAGGCACTTAACTAATGAAAAACTGTTTTTT.

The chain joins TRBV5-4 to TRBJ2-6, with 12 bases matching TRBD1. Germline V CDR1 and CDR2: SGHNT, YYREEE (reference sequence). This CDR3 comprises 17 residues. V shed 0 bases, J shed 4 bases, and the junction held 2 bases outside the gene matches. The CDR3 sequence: CASSLGDRGQGANVLTF. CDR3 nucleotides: TGTGCCAGCAGCTTGGGGGACAGGGGGCAAGGGGCCAACGTCCTGACTTTC.

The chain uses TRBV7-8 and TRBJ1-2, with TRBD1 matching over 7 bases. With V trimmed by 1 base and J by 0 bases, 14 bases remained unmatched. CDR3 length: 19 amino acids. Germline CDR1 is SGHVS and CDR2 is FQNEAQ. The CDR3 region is CASSLEKARGIGANYGYTF. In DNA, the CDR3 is TGTGCCAGCAGCTTAGAGAAGGCCAGGGGGATAGGAGCTAACTATGGCTACACCTTC. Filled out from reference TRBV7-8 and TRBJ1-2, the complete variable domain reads GAGVSQSPRYKVAKRGQDVALRCDPISGHVSLFWYQQALGQGPEFLTYFQNEAQLDKSGLPSDRFFAERPEGSVSTLKIQRTQQEDSAVYLCASSLEKARGIGANYGYTFGSGTRLTVV.

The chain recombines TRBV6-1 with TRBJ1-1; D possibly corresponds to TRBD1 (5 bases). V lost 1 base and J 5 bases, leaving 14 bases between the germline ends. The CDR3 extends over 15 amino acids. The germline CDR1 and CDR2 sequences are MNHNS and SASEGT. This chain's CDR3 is CASSEGSGRLTEAFF. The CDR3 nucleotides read TGTGCCAGCAGTGAAGGATCAGGGAGGTTGACTGAAGCTTTCTTT.